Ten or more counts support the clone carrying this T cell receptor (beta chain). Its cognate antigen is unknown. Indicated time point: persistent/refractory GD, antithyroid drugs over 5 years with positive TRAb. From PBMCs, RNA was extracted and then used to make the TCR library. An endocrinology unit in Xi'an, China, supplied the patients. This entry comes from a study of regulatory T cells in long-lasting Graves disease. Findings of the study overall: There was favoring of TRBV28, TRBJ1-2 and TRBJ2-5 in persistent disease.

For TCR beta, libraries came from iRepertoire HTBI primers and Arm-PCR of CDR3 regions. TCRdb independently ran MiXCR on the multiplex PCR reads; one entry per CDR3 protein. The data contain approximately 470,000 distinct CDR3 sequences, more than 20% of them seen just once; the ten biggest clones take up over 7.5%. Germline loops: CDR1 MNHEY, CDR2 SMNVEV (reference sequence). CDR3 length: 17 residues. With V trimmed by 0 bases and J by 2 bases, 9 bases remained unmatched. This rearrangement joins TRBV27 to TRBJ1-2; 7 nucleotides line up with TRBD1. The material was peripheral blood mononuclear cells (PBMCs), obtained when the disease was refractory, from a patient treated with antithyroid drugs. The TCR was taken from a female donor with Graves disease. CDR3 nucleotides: TGTGCCAGCAGTTTATCGACGGGGGACAGACTAAACTATGGCTACACCTTC. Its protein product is CASSLSTGDRLNYGYTF.